The clone carrying this T cell receptor (beta chain) has only a few counts. Its antigen is unknown. In germline, CDR1 is MNHNS, CDR2 SASEGT. This CDR3 has 13 residues. The V gene end was trimmed by 6 bases and the J gene end by 3 bases; junction bases not matched to a gene: 5. This entry belongs to a study of blood T cells in healthy people across ages. Combining a sample-barcoded 5' primer with a J-beta primer mix, a second PCR ran for about 7 to 12 cycles. TCRdb independently ran MiXCR on the 5' RACE reads; one entry per CDR3 protein. The sample has roughly 1,800,000 distinct CDR3 sequences; roughly 50% are singletons. Overall study results and limits: As age increased, TCR beta diversity per million T cells fell in a roughly linear fashion. Nothing was known about donor CMV status, and this possibly confounded expanded clonotype changes.

The sample consisted of blood. This clonotype was obtained from a woman aged 35 to 49 in good health. The chain uses TRBV6-1 and TRBJ2-7, with 7 bases fitting TRBD1. The CDR3 region has the DNA TGTGCCAGCAGAGCTGACAGGGACTACGAGCAGTACTTC. Translated: CASRADRDYEQYF.